This T cell receptor (beta chain) was obtained from a study of Tregs in tolerant kidney transplant recipients. Study findings and constraints: This study did not directly address biological reproducibility. Antigen-driven expansion was suggested because donor-specific Tregs expanded more than all Tregs in tolerant patients. Findings come from small patient numbers and require larger validation.

The table came from immunoSEQ multiplex PCR; TCRdb's copy has only in-frame clones and leaves some out. The sample has 90,000 or so clones, roughly 93% seen once. Mixed chimerism was transient after nonmyeloablative marrow transplants from related graft donors. In regard to this clone: The antigen is unknown.

V was pared by 7 bases and J by 9 bases, with 13 bases between. Germline assignment: CDR1 MGHDK and CDR2 SYGVNS. This CDR3 is 12 amino acids long. The material was CD4+ T cells from blood (PBMCs), obtained 12 months after the transplant. The receptor comes from a human patient who received a combined kidney and bone marrow transplant. Some of the T cells may derive from the graft donor. The chain has TRBV25-1 and TRBJ2-1; D is perhaps TRBD2 (5 bases). CDR3 nucleotides: TGTGCCAGCACCATGGATGGGAGTGAGCAGTTCTTC. Its protein is CASTMDGSEQFF.